One and the same sample provided the 22 T cell receptor beta chains below, sequenced in a study of early T cells in non-severe SARS-CoV-2 infection. A single record per CDR3 protein comes from TCRdb applying MiXCR to the 5' RACE reads. The sample has 75,000 or so distinct CDR3 sequences, about an eighth seen once. The material sequenced was whole blood. The receptors shown here come from an adult who was a healthcare worker with PCR-confirmed SARS-CoV-2 infection or an uninfected control (not recorded which).

V usage is TRBV6-6 and J usage is TRBJ1-6; D is perhaps TRBD1 (6 bases). The CDR3 runs 14 residues. The germline CDR1 and CDR2 sequences are MNHNY and SVGAGI (reference sequence). Trimming cost V 7 bases and J 6 bases, with 13 bases left between them. CDR3 protein: CASTGTLFNSPLHF. CDR3 coding DNA: TGTGCCAGCACCGGGACATTGTTTAATTCACCCCTCCACTTT.

This clonotype was observed at least ten times. The junction departs from germline at one end; a sequencing error may be responsible. The chain links TRBV10-3 to TRBJ1-1; D ambiguous. This CDR3 comprises 13 residues. Germline assignment: CDR1 ENHRY and CDR2 SYGVKD. CDR3 nucleotides: TGTGCCATCGGTGACGGAGATGGGGCTGAAGCTTTCTTT. Translation gives CAIGDGDGAEAFF.

The rearrangement joins TRBV12-3 or TRBV12-4 to TRBJ2-5, with D tentatively TRBD1 or TRBD2 (5 bases each). The CDR3 contains 12 residues. V shed 8 bases and J shed 7 bases, with 14 bases lying between them. Written as DNA, the CDR3 is TGTGCCAGCGGTTGGGGGTTTGGGACCCAGTACTTC. Its protein product is CASGWGFGTQYF.

This clonotype was seen a handful of times. This chain connects TRBV12-3 or TRBV12-4 to TRBJ1-1, with a weak D call TRBD1 (5 bases). V shed 7 bases and J shed 0 bases, with 9 bases lying between them. The CDR3 extends over 13 amino acids. CDR3 coding DNA: TGTGCCAGCACCACGGACATGAACACTGAAGCTTTCTTT. Translating gives CASTTDMNTEAFF.

V is TRBV20-1 and J is TRBJ2-5; the match to TRBD2 covers 8 bases. This CDR3 is built from 14 residues. V shed 8 bases, J shed 1 base, and the junction held 9 bases outside the gene matches. The V gene's germline CDR1 is DFQATT and CDR2 SNEGSKA (reference sequence). The CDR3, as DNA: TGCAGTAAAGAGCGGGAGCCCCCCCAAGAGACCCAGTACTTC. Translating it yields CSKEREPPQETQYF.

This clonotype was observed a handful of times. This sequence joins TRBV10-3 and TRBJ2-7; D gene uncertain. The CDR3 totals 14 residues. CDR1 ENHRY and CDR2 SYGVKD come from the germline V gene. V dropped 3 bases and J dropped 2 bases, with 11 bases sitting between them. The CDR3 is CAISETERAYEQYF. In DNA form, the CDR3 reads TGTGCCATCAGTGAAACTGAAAGAGCCTACGAGCAGTACTTC.

The CDR3: CASSLEGIDEQYF. The CDR3 nucleotides read TGCGCCAGCAGCTTGGAAGGAATCGACGAGCAGTACTTC. V and J are TRBV5-1 and TRBJ2-7; D is unclear. V was pared by 0 bases and J by 5 bases, with 9 bases between. Germline CDR1 SGHRS, CDR2 YFSETQ. The CDR3 runs 13 residues.

The V call is TRBV5-4, the J call TRBJ2-3; D is possibly TRBD2 (7 bases). From germline, CDR1 is SGHNT and CDR2 YYREEE (reference sequence). Trimming shortened V by 0 bases and J by 4 bases, and 12 bases separated the two germline ends. The CDR3 has 15 residues. The CDR3: CASSLAGGRADTQYF. CDR3 bases: TGTGCCAGCAGCTTGGCGGGGGGCCGGGCAGATACGCAGTATTTT.

The J gene is TRBJ2-2, the V gene TRBV5-5; no firm D call. Trimming left V 1 base short and J 1 base short, with 8 bases between. The CDR3 consists of 15 residues. Germline V lookup: CDR1 SGHKS, CDR2 YYEKEE (reference sequence). This chain's CDR3 is CASSLRRQNTGELFF. In DNA form, the CDR3 reads TGTGCCAGCAGCTTGCGTCGGCAGAACACCGGGGAGCTGTTTTTT. Supplemented by reference TRBV5-5 and TRBJ2-2, the full variable domain reads DAGVTQSPTHLIKTRGQQVTLRCSPISGHKSVSWYQQVLGQGPQFIFQYYEKEERGRGNFPDRFSARQFPNYSSELNVNALLLGDSALYLCASSLRRQNTGELFFGEGSRLTVL.

This clonotype was counted at least ten times. The genes are TRBV20-1 and TRBJ2-5; 10 nucleotides match TRBD2. The CDR3 is 14 amino acids. V dropped 0 bases and J dropped 3; count of bases not matched to a gene: 1. Looked up from germline, CDR1 is DFQATT and CDR2 is SNEGSKA (reference sequence). In nucleotides, the CDR3 is TGCAGTGCTAGAGAGGGGACTAGCGAAGAGACCCAGTACTTC. It encodes CSAREGTSEETQYF.

The chain recombines TRBV3-1 with TRBJ2-2; D is unclear. Looked up from germline, CDR1 is LGHDT and CDR2 is YNNKEL (reference sequence). The CDR3 covers 11 residues. V shed 4 bases and J shed 8 bases, with 5 bases lying between them. The CDR3, as DNA: TGTGCCAGCAGCCGGGAAGGGGAGCTGTTTTTT. The encoded protein is CASSREGELFF.

Only a few counts were recorded for this clonotype. This sequence joins TRBV5-6 and TRBJ2-3, with 14 bases that match TRBD2. V trimming: 4 bases; J trimming: 2 bases; junction bases outside the gene matches: 3. Germline V gene data show CDR1 as SGHDT and CDR2 as YYEEEE. The CDR3 has 16 residues. The CDR3 protein is CASSRTSGGPTDTQYF. Written as DNA, the CDR3 is TGTGCCAGCAGCCGGACTAGCGGGGGGCCCACAGATACGCAGTATTTT.

This clonotype was observed a handful of times. The chain carries TRBV10-3 and TRBJ1-2; D is uncertain. The CDR3 loop spans 14 amino acids. V was shortened by 7 bases and J by 0 bases, with 12 bases between the two germline ends. Germline CDR1 ENHRY, CDR2 SYGVKD. CDR3 nucleotides: TGTGCCATCACTGACCGCAGAGCTAACTATGGCTACACCTTC. Translated, it gives CAITDRRANYGYTF.

In this sample, this clonotype turned up many times. The rearrangement uses TRBV18 and TRBJ1-1; 7 nucleotides match TRBD1. The CDR3 is made up of 16 amino acids. V shed 4 bases and J 8 bases; nucleotides not matched to a gene: 16. Germline-derived CDR1 and CDR2 are KGHSH and LQKENI. CDR3 in amino acids: CASSRNRGAGDEEAFF. The CDR3 DNA sequence: TGTGCCAGCTCACGAAACAGGGGCGCGGGTGATGAGGAAGCTTTCTTT.

This clonotype showed up many times. The V gene is TRBV5-1, the J gene TRBJ2-1; D uncertain. The CDR3 consists of 16 residues. Between the trimmed V and J ends, which lost 0 bases and 0 bases, there was a span of 10 bases. Germline V gene sequence: CDR1 SGHRS, CDR2 YFSETQ. CDR3 in DNA: TGCGCCAGCAGCTTGGCCGGACGCCGCTCCTACAATGAGCAGTTCTTC. This encodes CASSLAGRRSYNEQFF. Full variable domain (rest looked up from reference TRBV5-1 and TRBJ2-1): KAGVTQTPRYLIKTRGQQVTLSCSPISGHRSVSWYQQTPGQGLQFLFEYFSETQRNKGNFPGRFSGRQFSNSRSEMNVSTLELGDSALYLCASSLAGRRSYNEQFFGPGTRLTVL.

CDR3 protein: CASSHPGAAETQYF. The CDR3 nucleotides read TGTGCCAGCAGCCATCCGGGGGCGGCGGAGACCCAGTACTTC. This chain uses TRBV3-1 with TRBJ2-5; D assignment may be TRBD1 or TRBD2 (6 bases each). Trimming removed 3 bases at V and 5 bases at J, with 13 bases between. Germline CDR1 LGHDT, CDR2 YNNKEL (reference sequence). This CDR3 region has 14 residues.

V gene TRBV5-1 combines with J gene TRBJ2-1, with 11 positions matching TRBD1. The CDR3 has 16 amino acids. Germline assignment: CDR1 SGHRS and CDR2 YFSETQ. Trimming at V came to 4 bases and at J to 8 bases, leaving 11 bases not matched to a gene. CDR3 sequence reads: CASSPPTGQGGDEQFF. Written as DNA, the CDR3 is TGCGCCAGCAGCCCCCCTACGGGACAGGGGGGTGATGAGCAGTTCTTC.

This chain joins TRBV20-1 and TRBJ2-3, with D maybe TRBD2 (5 bases). The germline gives CDR1 DFQATT, CDR2 SNEGSKA (reference sequence). The CDR3 runs 12 residues. The CDR3 is CSAGQLTDTQYF. CDR3 in DNA: TGCAGCGCGGGCCAGCTCACAGATACGCAGTATTTT.

This clonotype was counted at least ten times. The chain carries TRBV19 and TRBJ2-5; a possible D gene is TRBD2 (6 bases). This CDR3 is 14 amino acids long. CDR1 is LNHDA, CDR2 SQIVND, per germline (reference sequence). V lost 1 base to trimming and J lost 3 bases, with 9 bases between them. In DNA, the CDR3 is TGTGCCAGTAGTATAGCGGGGGTAAAAGAGACCCAGTACTTC. This encodes CASSIAGVKETQYF.

In its sample, this clonotype was seen many times. This chain uses TRBV7-9 with TRBJ2-5; 10 nucleotides line up with TRBD2. The CDR3 has 15 residues. The V gene's germline CDR1 is SEHNR and CDR2 FQNEAQ (reference sequence). Unmatched junction bases numbered 7, after V lost 5 bases and J lost 4 bases. The CDR3 is CASSAGTSDGETQYF. The DNA for the CDR3 is TGTGCCAGCAGCGCGGGGACTAGCGATGGAGAGACCCAGTACTTC.

This clonotype was counted many times. The chain couples TRBV20-1 to TRBJ2-7; tentative D call: TRBD1 (6 bases). Trimming took off 0 bases at V and 6 bases at J, with 12 bases between the two ends. The CDR3 runs to 13 residues. Germline V gene sequence: CDR1 DFQATT, CDR2 SNEGSKA (reference sequence). As DNA, the CDR3 is TGCAGTGCTAGAGATCTAAGGGGGAGCGAGCAGTACTTC. This gives the protein CSARDLRGSEQYF.

A few counts support this clonotype. This chain connects TRBV5-5 to TRBJ2-2, with a weak D call TRBD2 (5 bases). Germline V gene sequence: CDR1 SGHKS, CDR2 YYEKEE (reference sequence). Trimming stripped 0 bases from V and 5 bases from J, with 17 bases between. CDR3 length equals 17 residues. This CDR3 reads CASSLGPGLRGTGELFF. The DNA of the CDR3 is TGTGCCAGCAGCTTGGGCCCAGGACTGAGAGGGACCGGGGAGCTGTTTTTT.